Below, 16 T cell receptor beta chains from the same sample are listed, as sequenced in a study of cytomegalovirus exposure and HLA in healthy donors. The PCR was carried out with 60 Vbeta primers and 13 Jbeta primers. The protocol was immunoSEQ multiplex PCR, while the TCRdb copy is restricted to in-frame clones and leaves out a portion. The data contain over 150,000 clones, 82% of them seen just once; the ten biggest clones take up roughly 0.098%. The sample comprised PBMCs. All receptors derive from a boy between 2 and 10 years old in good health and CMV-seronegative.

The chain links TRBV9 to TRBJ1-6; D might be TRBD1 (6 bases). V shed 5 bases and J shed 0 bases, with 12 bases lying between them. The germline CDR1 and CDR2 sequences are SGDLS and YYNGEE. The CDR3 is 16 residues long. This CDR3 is CASSLTGSSYNSPLHF. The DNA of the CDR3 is TGTGCCAGCAGTCTTACAGGGAGCTCCTATAATTCACCCCTCCACTTT.

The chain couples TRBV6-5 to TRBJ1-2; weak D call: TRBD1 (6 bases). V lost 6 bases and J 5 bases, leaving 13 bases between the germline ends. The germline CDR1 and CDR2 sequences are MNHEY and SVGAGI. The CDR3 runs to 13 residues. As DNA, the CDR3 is TGTGCCAGCAGGCGGACAGTGGAGTATGGCTACACCTTC. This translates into CASRRTVEYGYTF.

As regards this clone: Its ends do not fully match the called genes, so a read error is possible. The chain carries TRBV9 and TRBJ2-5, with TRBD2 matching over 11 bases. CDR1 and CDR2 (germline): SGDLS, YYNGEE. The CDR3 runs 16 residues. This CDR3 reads CAGSVGVAGGPETQYF. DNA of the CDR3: TGTGCCGGCAGCGTAGGTGTAGCGGGGGGGCCAGAGACCCAGTACTTC. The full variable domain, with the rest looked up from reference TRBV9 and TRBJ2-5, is DSGVTQTPKHLITATGQRVTLRCSPRSGDLSVYWYQQSLDQGLQFLIQYYNGEERAKGNILERFSAQQFPDLHSELNLSSLELGDSALYFCAGSVGVAGGPETQYFGPGTRLLVL.

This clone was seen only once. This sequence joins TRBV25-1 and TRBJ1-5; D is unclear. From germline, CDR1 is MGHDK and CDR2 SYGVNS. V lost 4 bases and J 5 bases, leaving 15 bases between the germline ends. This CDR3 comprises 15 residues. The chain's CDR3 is CASSGSSGVDQPQHF. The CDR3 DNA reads TGTGCCAGCAGTGGCAGCAGCGGGGTTGATCAGCCCCAGCATTTT.

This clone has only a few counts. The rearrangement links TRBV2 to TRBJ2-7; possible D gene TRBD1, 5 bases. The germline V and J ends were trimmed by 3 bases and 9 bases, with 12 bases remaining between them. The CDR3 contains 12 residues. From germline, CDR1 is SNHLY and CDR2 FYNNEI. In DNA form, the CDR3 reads TGTGCCAGCAGTGATGACAGCAAGGGGCAGTACTTC. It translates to CASSDDSKGQYF.

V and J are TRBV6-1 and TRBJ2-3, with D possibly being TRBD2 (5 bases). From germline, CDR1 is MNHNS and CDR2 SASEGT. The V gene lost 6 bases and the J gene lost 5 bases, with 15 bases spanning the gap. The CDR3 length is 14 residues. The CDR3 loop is CASSRKDWGDTQYF. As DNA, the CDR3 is TGTGCCAGCAGCCGAAAGGACTGGGGAGATACGCAGTATTTT.

In DNA, the CDR3 is TGTGCCAGCAGCTTAACCCCCTCGGGCACAGATACGCAGTATTTT. Its protein product is CASSLTPSGTDTQYF. This chain links TRBV13 with TRBJ2-3; D is unresolved. CDR1 and CDR2 from the germline V gene are PRHDT and FYEKMQ (reference sequence). V shed 2 bases and J shed 1 base, with 10 bases lying between them. CDR3 size: 15 residues. The variable domain in full, with the rest retrieved from reference TRBV13 and TRBJ2-3, is AAGVIQSPRHLIKEKRETATLKCYPIPRHDTVYWYQQGPGQDPQFLISFYEKMQSDKGSIPDRFSAQQFSDYHSELNMSSLELGDSALYFCASSLTPSGTDTQYFGPGTRLTVL.

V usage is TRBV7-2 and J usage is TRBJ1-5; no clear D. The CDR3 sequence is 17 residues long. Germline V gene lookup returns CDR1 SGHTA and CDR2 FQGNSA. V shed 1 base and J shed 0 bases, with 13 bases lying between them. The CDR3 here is CASSLVGSPYSNQPQHF. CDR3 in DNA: TGTGCCAGCAGCTTAGTCGGGTCGCCGTATAGCAATCAGCCCCAGCATTTT.

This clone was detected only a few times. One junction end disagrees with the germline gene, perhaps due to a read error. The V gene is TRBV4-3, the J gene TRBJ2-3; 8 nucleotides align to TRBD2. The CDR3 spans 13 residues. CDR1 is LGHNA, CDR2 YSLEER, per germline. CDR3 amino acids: CASSQDGGTSVDF. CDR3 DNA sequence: TGCGCCAGCAGCCAAGATGGGGGGACTAGTGTGGATTTT.

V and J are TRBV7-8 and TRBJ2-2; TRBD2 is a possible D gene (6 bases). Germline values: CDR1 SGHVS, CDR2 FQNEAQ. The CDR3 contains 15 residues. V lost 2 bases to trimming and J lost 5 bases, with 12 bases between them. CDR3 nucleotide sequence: TGTGCCAGCAGCTTACGCGGGGTGGGGACCGGGGAGCTGTTTTTT. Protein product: CASSLRGVGTGELFF.

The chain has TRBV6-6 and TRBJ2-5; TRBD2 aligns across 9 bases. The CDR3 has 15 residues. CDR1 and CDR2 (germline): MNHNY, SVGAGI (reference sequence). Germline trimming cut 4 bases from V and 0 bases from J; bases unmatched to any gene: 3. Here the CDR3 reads CASSLAGENQETQYF. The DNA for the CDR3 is TGTGCCAGCAGTTTAGCGGGGGAGAACCAAGAGACCCAGTACTTC.

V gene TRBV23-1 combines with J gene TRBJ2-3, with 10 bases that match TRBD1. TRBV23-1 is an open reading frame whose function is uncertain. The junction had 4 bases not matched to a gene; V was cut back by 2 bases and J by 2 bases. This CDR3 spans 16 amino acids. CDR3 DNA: TGCGCCAGCAGTCAACAGGGACAGGGGAACACAGATACGCAGTATTTT. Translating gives CASSQQGQGNTDTQYF.

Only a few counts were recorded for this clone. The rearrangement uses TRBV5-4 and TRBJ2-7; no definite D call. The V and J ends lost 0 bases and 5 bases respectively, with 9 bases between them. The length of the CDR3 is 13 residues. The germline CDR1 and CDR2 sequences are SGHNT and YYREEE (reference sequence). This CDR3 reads CASSLAGIDEQYF. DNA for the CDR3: TGTGCCAGCAGCTTGGCCGGTATCGACGAGCAGTACTTC.

The CDR3 protein is CASSQDHTSGNTIYF. DNA for the CDR3: TGCGCCAGCAGCCAAGACCACACCTCTGGAAACACCATATATTTT. The chain is built from TRBV4-3 and TRBJ1-3; D unresolved. Trimming took 0 bases from V and 0 from J, leaving 6 bases between them. There are 15 residues in the CDR3. Germline CDR1 and CDR2: LGHNA and YSLEER.

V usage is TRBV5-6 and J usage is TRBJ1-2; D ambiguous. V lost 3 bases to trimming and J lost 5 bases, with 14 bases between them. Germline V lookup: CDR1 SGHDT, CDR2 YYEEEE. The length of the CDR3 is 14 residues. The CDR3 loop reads CASSSPGLWYGYTF. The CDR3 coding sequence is TGTGCCAGCAGCTCCCCGGGTTTGTGGTATGGCTACACCTTC. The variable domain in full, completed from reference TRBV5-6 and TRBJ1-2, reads DAGVTQSPTHLIKTRGQQVTLRCSPKSGHDTVSWYQQALGQGPQFIFQYYEEEERQRGNFPDRFSGHQFPNYSSELNVNALLLGDSALYLCASSSPGLWYGYTFGSGTRLTVV.

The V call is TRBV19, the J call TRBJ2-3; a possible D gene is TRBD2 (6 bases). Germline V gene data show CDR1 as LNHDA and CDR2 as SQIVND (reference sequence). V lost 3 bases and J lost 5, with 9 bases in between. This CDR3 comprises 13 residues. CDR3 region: CASSIPGGDTQYF. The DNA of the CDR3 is TGTGCCAGTAGTATCCCCGGGGGAGATACGCAGTATTTT.